The 30 T cell receptor beta chains presented below share a single source sample, sequenced in a study of beta chain features in type 1 diabetes. Isolated RNA was reverse transcribed in full, so expressed TCRB transcripts were sequenced. Generated by immunoSEQ multiplex PCR, the TCRdb table keeps only in-frame clones and is missing some. The profile shows over 300,000 clones, 7% to 9% of them singletons. Sequencing was performed on central memory CD4+ T cells from blood. Receptors originate from a woman aged 18-29 years in good health.

V is TRBV7-2 and J is TRBJ2-5; TRBD1 agrees at 10 bases. Losses at the gene ends were 3 bases for V and 3 bases for J; bases not matched to a gene: 1. Per the germline V gene, CDR1 is SGHTA and CDR2 is FQGNSA. The CDR3 has 14 residues. The CDR3 spells CASSLTGGEETQYF. CDR3 nucleotides: TGTGCCAGCAGCTTGACAGGGGGCGAAGAGACCCAGTACTTC.

This clone was counted a few times. The V and J genes are TRBV6-1 and TRBJ1-1, with TRBD1 as a possible D gene (5 bases). The CDR3 is 16 residues long. With 3 bases removed from V and 4 bases from J, the gap between germline ends came to 18 bases. The germline V gene has CDR1 MNHNS and CDR2 SASEGT. CDR3 DNA sequence: TGTGCCAGCAGTGACAGGGTCGGTGTTGGTCGCACTGAAGCTTTCTTT. This codes for CASSDRVGVGRTEAFF.

A word on this clone: The junction shows a germline mismatch at one end, possibly a read error. This chain links TRBV11-2 with TRBJ2-7; 7 bases line up with TRBD2. Germline loops: CDR1 SGHAT, CDR2 FQNNGV. This CDR3 has 14 residues. CDR3 region: CVSSLVPEKREQYF. The DNA for the CDR3 is TGTGTCAGCAGCTTAGTTCCAGAGAAGCGGGAACAGTACTTC. Variable domain in full (rest from reference TRBV11-2 and TRBJ2-7): EAGVAQSPRYKIIEKRQSVAFWCNPISGHATLYWYQQILGQGPKLLIQFQNNGVVDDSQLPKDRFSAERLKGVDSTLKIQPAKLEDSAVYLCVSSLVPEKREQYFGPGTRLTVT.

The gene calls are TRBV9 and TRBJ2-7; 9 nucleotides match TRBD2. The trim removed 2 bases at V and 6 bases at J, leaving 9 bases unmatched. Germline values: CDR1 SGDLS, CDR2 YYNGEE. The CDR3 sequence is 15 residues long. The CDR3 nucleotides are TGTGCCAGCAGCGTCGTAGCGGGAGAAGACGGCGAGCAGTACTTC. Translation gives CASSVVAGEDGEQYF. The entire variable domain, with the rest obtained from reference TRBV9 and TRBJ2-7, is as follows: DSGVTQTPKHLITATGQRVTLRCSPRSGDLSVYWYQQSLDQGLQFLIQYYNGEERAKGNILERFSAQQFPDLHSELNLSSLELGDSALYFCASSVVAGEDGEQYFGPGTRLTVT.

In its sample, this clone was seen a few times. CDR3 nucleotides: TGCAGCGTTAGGGGACTAGCTTCTTACAATGAGCAGTTCTTC. Amino acids: CSVRGLASYNEQFF. The J gene is TRBJ2-1, the V gene TRBV29-1, with 9 bases fitting TRBD2. The ends lost 5 bases at V and 4 bases at J; junction bases unmatched: 6. The CDR3 contains 14 residues. In germline, CDR1 is SQVTM, CDR2 ANQGSEA.

The chain has TRBV9 and TRBJ2-1, with 8 bases that match TRBD2. V gave up 0 bases and J gave up 8 bases; unmatched junction bases: 4. This CDR3 has 14 residues. From germline, CDR1 is SGDLS and CDR2 YYNGEE. The CDR3 region is CASSVAGGLDEQFF. DNA for the CDR3: TGTGCCAGCAGCGTAGCGGGAGGGCTCGATGAGCAGTTCTTC.

This clone was detected ten times or more. The chain's CDR3 is CAIRGQGGSYEQYF. Written as DNA, the CDR3 is TGTGCCATCAGGGGACAGGGGGGATCCTACGAGCAGTACTTC. The V call is TRBV10-3, the J call TRBJ2-7; 11 bases fit TRBD1. The CDR3 totals 14 residues. Germline V gene sequence: CDR1 ENHRY, CDR2 SYGVKD. With V trimmed by 6 bases and J by 1 base, 2 bases remained unmatched.

This chain joins TRBV7-2 and TRBJ2-5; 9 bases line up with TRBD1. After removal of 5 bases from V and 3 bases from J, the junction contained 4 bases not matched to a gene. Germline CDR1 SGHTA, CDR2 FQGNSA. CDR3 length equals 14 residues. CDR3 region: CASSARDREETQYF. DNA of the CDR3: TGTGCCAGCAGCGCCCGGGACAGGGAAGAGACCCAGTACTTC.

In its sample, this clone was seen a few times. This rearrangement joins TRBV28 to TRBJ2-3, with D unclear. This CDR3 has 13 residues. Germline CDR1 and CDR2: MDHEN and SYDVKM. V was trimmed by 7 bases and J by 2 bases, leaving 10 bases between them. The CDR3 DNA reads as TGTGCCAGCACCGTACCAAACACAGATACGCAGTATTTT. As protein: CASTVPNTDTQYF.

This clone showed up just a few times. The rearrangement joins TRBV7-2 to TRBJ2-1; the D gene is possibly TRBD2 (6 bases). V lost 4 bases, J lost 4 bases, and 14 bases lay in between. The CDR3 is made up of 15 amino acids. CDR1 and CDR2 (germline): SGHTA, FQGNSA. This CDR3 is CASSWEATGYNEQFF. CDR3 bases: TGTGCCAGCAGCTGGGAGGCCACTGGGTACAATGAGCAGTTCTTC.

This clone turned up a few times. CDR3 in DNA: TGTGCCAGCAGCTTACGGGCAGGGTACGATCAGCCCCAGCATTTT. This translates into CASSLRAGYDQPQHF. The rearrangement uses TRBV7-6 and TRBJ1-5; D is possibly TRBD1 (5 bases). V was shortened by 2 bases and J by 5 bases, with 13 bases between the two germline ends. The length of the CDR3 is 15 residues. Germline values: CDR1 SGHVS, CDR2 FNYEAQ.

CDR3: CASNWVGYTGELFF. The CDR3 DNA follows: TGTGCCAGCAATTGGGTGGGATACACCGGGGAGCTGTTTTTT. V gene TRBV2 combines with J gene TRBJ2-2; D ambiguous. V dropped 7 bases and J dropped 3 bases, with 12 bases sitting between them. The germline V gene encodes CDR1 SNHLY and CDR2 FYNNEI. This CDR3 spans 14 amino acids.

This clone was observed many times. The gene calls are TRBV9 and TRBJ2-3, with D perhaps TRBD1 (6 bases). V lost 4 bases and J 6 bases, leaving 15 bases between the germline ends. Germline CDR1 and CDR2: SGDLS and YYNGEE. The length of the CDR3 is 14 residues. The CDR3 is CASSPNTGKDTQYF. CDR3 nucleotide sequence: TGTGCCAGCAGCCCAAATACAGGGAAGGATACGCAGTATTTT.

This clone has more than one count but fewer than ten. The rearrangement joins TRBV4-2 to TRBJ2-2; D uncertain. Germline CDR1 and CDR2: LGHNA and YNFKEQ. Trimming stripped 4 bases from V and 1 base from J, with 4 bases between. The CDR3 spans 13 residues. This CDR3 is CASSPWNTGELFF. CDR3 nucleotides: TGTGCCAGCAGCCCGTGGAACACCGGGGAGCTGTTTTTT.

The J gene is TRBJ2-2, the V gene TRBV5-4; D is tentatively TRBD1 or TRBD2 (5 bases each). This CDR3 contains 14 residues. V lost 5 bases, J lost 0 bases, and 8 bases lay in between. Per the germline V gene, CDR1 is SGHNT and CDR2 is YYREEE (reference sequence). The CDR3 bases are TGTGCCAGCAGGCAGGGAGCGAACACCGGGGAGCTGTTTTTT. Amino acids: CASRQGANTGELFF.

There are a few counts of this clone. The rearrangement uses TRBV9 and TRBJ1-2; no definite D call. Germline V CDR1 and CDR2: SGDLS, YYNGEE. The CDR3 is 13 residues long. Trimming left V 0 bases short and J 7 bases short, with 10 bases between. CDR3 loop: CASSVVIGSGYTF. For the CDR3, the DNA is TGTGCCAGCAGCGTAGTGATCGGGAGTGGCTACACCTTC.

This clone was seen many times. The chain carries TRBV7-2 and TRBJ1-3; D is perhaps TRBD1 (5 bases). Germline CDR1 and CDR2: SGHTA and FQGNSA. This CDR3 region has 14 residues. V dropped 3 bases and J dropped 2 bases, with 8 bases sitting between them. CDR3 nucleotides: TGTGCCAGCAGCTTCGGGACCGCTGGAAACACCATATATTTT. Translation: CASSFGTAGNTIYF. The whole variable domain, filled in from reference TRBV7-2 and TRBJ1-3, reads GAGVSQSPSNKVTEKGKDVELRCDPISGHTALYWYRQSLGQGLEFLIYFQGNSAPDKSGLPSDRFSAERTGGSVSTLTIQRTQQEDSAVYLCASSFGTAGNTIYFGEGSWLTVV.

The rearrangement uses TRBV11-1 and TRBJ1-1; 8 bases agree with TRBD1. CDR1 is SGHAT, CDR2 FQDESV, per germline (reference sequence). CDR3 length: 13 residues. V dropped 3 bases and J dropped 9; count of bases not matched to a gene: 6. CDR3 region: CASSFGQGGQAFF. DNA of the CDR3: TGTGCCAGCAGCTTTGGACAGGGAGGACAAGCTTTCTTT.

Turning to this clone: This sample includes further DNA sequences coding for the same CDR3. The rearrangement links TRBV11-2 to TRBJ2-3; the D is unclear. V lost 5 bases, J lost 6 bases, and 6 bases lay in between. Germline CDR1 is SGHAT and CDR2 is FQNNGV. The CDR3 consists of 11 residues. The CDR3 DNA sequence: TGTGCCAGCAGCCCAGCGGATACGCAGTATTTT. Protein: CASSPADTQYF.

This clone came up a few times. The CDR3 bases are TGCGCCAGCAGCCAAGATTGGGTAGCGAGGTCCTACAATGAGCAGTTCTTC. This sequence encodes CASSQDWVARSYNEQFF. V and J are TRBV4-3 and TRBJ2-1, with TRBD2 as a possible D gene (5 bases). The germline V and J ends were trimmed by 0 bases and 1 base, with 13 bases remaining between them. The CDR3 contains 17 residues. From germline, CDR1 is LGHNA and CDR2 YSLEER.

V usage is TRBV27 and J usage is TRBJ2-7, with a possible D match to TRBD1 (6 bases). The V and J ends lost 4 bases and 3 bases respectively, with 16 bases between them. This CDR3 spans 15 amino acids. Germline CDR1 MNHEY, CDR2 SMNVEV (reference sequence). In DNA form, the CDR3 reads TGTGCCAGCAGTTCGAAGCGACAGGCGTTCTACGAGCAGTACTTC. Translating it yields CASSSKRQAFYEQYF.

This chain links TRBV19 with TRBJ1-5; maybe TRBD1 (5 bases). Germline V lookup: CDR1 LNHDA, CDR2 SQIVND (reference sequence). Trimming pared 4 bases from V and 6 bases from J, leaving 10 bases between. The CDR3 extends over 13 amino acids. CDR3 sequence (DNA): TGTGCCAGTAGTACTGACAGTACTCAGCCCCAGCATTTT. Its protein is CASSTDSTQPQHF.

The V gene is TRBV7-2, the J gene TRBJ2-1; possible D gene TRBD2, 6 bases. Germline CDR1 is SGHTA and CDR2 is FQGNSA. The CDR3 extends over 16 amino acids. Trimming took 1 base from V and 2 from J, leaving 12 bases between them. Here the CDR3 DNA reads TGTGCCAGCAGCTTAGATGGGGTAGCGGCCTACAATGAGCAGTTCTTC. Translation gives CASSLDGVAAYNEQFF.

This clone has just a few counts. The chain links TRBV11-2 to TRBJ2-2, with 11 bases lining up with TRBD2. The CDR3 loop spans 17 amino acids. CDR1 and CDR2 from the germline V gene are SGHAT and FQNNGV. The ends lost 5 bases at V and 5 bases at J; junction bases unmatched: 10. The DNA of the CDR3 is TGTGCCAGCAGCCCCCGAGGTCTAGCGGGAGGAACCGGGGAGCTGTTTTTT. As protein: CASSPRGLAGGTGELFF.

This chain connects TRBV6-1 to TRBJ1-4; D perhaps matches TRBD1 (5 bases). CDR1 MNHNS and CDR2 SASEGT come from the germline V gene. The CDR3 loop spans 15 amino acids. V lost 6 bases to trimming and J lost 3 bases, with 14 bases between them. The CDR3 here is CASRDPGGANEKLFF. In DNA form, the CDR3 reads TGTGCCAGCAGGGACCCCGGGGGGGCTAATGAAAAACTGTTTTTT.

The chain is built from TRBV18 and TRBJ2-1; a possible D gene is TRBD2 (5 bases). Germline-derived CDR1 and CDR2 are KGHSH and LQKENI. Between the trimmed V and J ends, which lost 0 bases and 13 bases, there was a span of 13 bases. The CDR3 contains 13 residues. CDR3 region: CASSPPVLGYQFF. CDR3 DNA sequence: TGTGCCAGCTCACCACCGGTACTAGGGTACCAGTTCTTC.

This clone was counted only a few times. V gene TRBV9 combines with J gene TRBJ2-7; 7 bases are shared with TRBD2. The V gene's germline CDR1 is SGDLS and CDR2 YYNGEE. V lost 0 bases and J lost 7; bases outside the gene matches: 13. This CDR3 spans 16 amino acids. CDR3 sequence (DNA): TGTGCCAGCAGCGTAGAGATCACTAGCGACCTCGGGGAGCAGTACTTC. This sequence encodes CASSVEITSDLGEQYF.

J is TRBJ2-1 and V is TRBV7-9, with D perhaps TRBD1 (6 bases). CDR1 is SEHNR and CDR2 is FQNEAQ in the germline V gene (reference sequence). This CDR3 comprises 13 residues. Deletions cut 5 bases from V and 3 bases from J, with 8 bases between. This CDR3 is CASSNRDYNEQFF. DNA of the CDR3: TGTGCCAGCAGCAACAGGGACTACAATGAGCAGTTCTTC.

This clone was detected only a few times. The chain uses TRBV4-3 and TRBJ2-1, with D perhaps TRBD2 (6 bases). Germline V lookup: CDR1 LGHNA, CDR2 YSLEER. V lost 0 bases and J lost 2, with 11 bases in between. The length of the CDR3 is 16 residues. The CDR3 loop reads CASSQDYSGAYNEQFF. Here the CDR3 DNA reads TGCGCCAGCAGCCAAGATTATAGCGGAGCCTACAATGAGCAGTTCTTC.

This clone was detected only a few times. The V gene is TRBV7-9, the J gene TRBJ1-4; tentatively, D is TRBD1 (5 bases). Germline V gene sequence: CDR1 SEHNR, CDR2 FQNEAQ (reference sequence). CDR3 length: 13 amino acids. Trimming took off 1 base at V and 8 bases at J, with 8 bases between the two ends. DNA for the CDR3: TGTGCCAGCAGCTTAGAGGGGTCAGAAAAACTGTTTTTT. Protein sequence: CASSLEGSEKLFF.